The next 2 T cell receptor beta chains were all read from a single sample in a study of response to subunit inactivated influenza vaccine. TCRdb reanalysed the RT-PCR reads using MiXCR and keeps one entry per CDR3 protein. Of about 500,000 distinct CDR3 sequences in the sample, 16% are singletons; the top ten hold 2.5% to 3.5%. The sample was CD4+ T cells sorted from PBMCs, taken about 23 months after vaccination. The receptors derive from a man between 45 and 75 years old who received an inactivated influenza vaccine.

There are a few counts of this clonotype. This rearrangement joins TRBV29-1 to TRBJ2-5, with TRBD2 matching 8 bases. The CDR3 spans 13 residues. V shed 4 bases and J 5 bases; nucleotides not matched to a gene: 6. Looked up from germline, CDR1 is SQVTM and CDR2 is ANQGSEA. The CDR3, as DNA: TGCAGCGTTGGGGTAGCGGGGCCGGAGACCCAGTACTTC. Translation gives CSVGVAGPETQYF.

V gene TRBV9 combines with J gene TRBJ1-4; TRBD1 aligns across 7 bases. The ends lost 4 bases at V and 1 base at J; junction bases unmatched: 4. In germline, CDR1 is SGDLS, CDR2 YYNGEE. This CDR3 has 15 amino acids. DNA of the CDR3: TGTGCCAGCAGCCCTCGACAGGGAACTAATGAAAAACTGTTTTTT. The encoded protein is CASSPRQGTNEKLFF.